The next 31 T cell receptor beta chains were all read from a single sample in a study of technical replicates of blood from a few donors. Generated by immunoSEQ multiplex PCR, the TCRdb table keeps only in-frame clones and is missing some. In the table there are more than 90,000 clones, 90% to 97% of which are singletons. Sequenced: T cells isolated from PBMCs. All receptors come from a human donor in good health.

The rearrangement links TRBV18 to TRBJ1-3, with D perhaps matching TRBD1 (6 bases). This CDR3 has 16 residues. The V end was cut by 1 base, the J end by 1 base, with 11 bases between. Germline CDR1 reads KGHSH; CDR2 reads LQKENI. The CDR3 nucleotides are TGTGCCAGCTCACCACGAGGGGGTCGGTCTGGAAACACCATATATTTT. Its protein is CASSPRGGRSGNTIYF.

The genes are TRBV5-1 and TRBJ2-4, with 8 bases aligning to TRBD2. The V gene end was trimmed by 3 bases and the J gene end by 5 bases; junction bases not matched to a gene: 7. The CDR3 is 15 amino acids. The germline V gene encodes CDR1 SGHRS and CDR2 YFSETQ. As DNA, the CDR3 is TGCGCCAGCAGCTCTTCGGGGGGGACACAAAACATTCAGTACTTC. This encodes CASSSSGGTQNIQYF.

The V gene is TRBV7-3, the J gene TRBJ1-1; unclear D gene. Germline values: CDR1 SGHTA, CDR2 FQGTGA. Trimming took off 0 bases at V and 4 bases at J, with 15 bases between the two ends. The CDR3 is made up of 16 amino acids. The CDR3 DNA sequence: TGTGCCAGCAGCTTAACGGCCTCGCCCCCCATCACTGAAGCTTTCTTT. This sequence encodes CASSLTASPPITEAFF.

The V and J genes are TRBV19 and TRBJ1-6; 7 nucleotides agree with TRBD1. Germline lookup yields CDR1 LNHDA and CDR2 SQIVND (reference sequence). The V gene end was trimmed by 5 bases and the J gene end by 9 bases; junction bases not matched to a gene: 4. This CDR3 is 13 amino acids long. The CDR3 sequence: CASSGYRGSPLHF. The CDR3 DNA sequence: TGTGCCAGTAGTGGATACAGGGGTTCACCCCTCCACTTT.

CDR3 region: CASSVELAGEQYF. DNA for the CDR3: TGTGCCAGCAGCGTAGAACTAGCGGGCGAGCAGTACTTC. The chain has TRBV9 and TRBJ2-7; 9 bases are a match to TRBD2. CDR1 is SGDLS and CDR2 is YYNGEE in the germline V gene. The CDR3 is 13 residues long. The V gene end was trimmed by 0 bases and the J gene end by 6 bases; junction bases not matched to a gene: 1.

This chain uses TRBV28 with TRBJ2-5; 8 positions agree with TRBD1. V lost 10 bases, J lost 5 bases, and 15 bases stayed unmatched. This CDR3 contains 15 residues. In germline, CDR1 is MDHEN, CDR2 SYDVKM. The DNA of the CDR3 is TGTGCCACCAAACTCACCAGGGGGCTTTTGGAGACCCAGTACTTC. This gives the protein CATKLTRGLLETQYF.

The V and J genes are TRBV4-1 and TRBJ2-1; 7 bases are a match to TRBD1. The J segment lost 7 bases and the V segment lost 2 bases, leaving 14 bases of the junction unmatched. This CDR3 is 17 amino acids long. Germline V gene sequence: CDR1 MGHRA, CDR2 YSYEKL. Here the CDR3 reads CASSQTPRGQGRNEQFF. The CDR3 DNA is TGCGCCAGCAGCCAAACGCCAAGGGGGCAGGGTAGGAATGAGCAGTTCTTC.

The chain recombines TRBV19 with TRBJ1-1; TRBD1 is a possible D gene (6 bases). Trimming took off 4 bases at V and 2 bases at J, with 11 bases between the two ends. This CDR3 has 14 amino acids. Per the germline V gene, CDR1 is LNHDA and CDR2 is SQIVND (reference sequence). CDR3 loop: CASSTLGTNTEAFF. CDR3 DNA: TGTGCCAGTAGTACCCTTGGGACAAACACTGAAGCTTTCTTT.

The chain couples TRBV11-2 to TRBJ1-1; 8 positions agree with TRBD1. The trim removed 5 bases at V and 8 bases at J, leaving 19 bases unmatched. This CDR3 has 17 amino acids. Germline lookup yields CDR1 SGHAT and CDR2 FQNNGV. The CDR3 bases are TGTGCCAGCAGCGCGAGACACAGGGGGGACAAGTATCTAGAAGCTTTCTTT. Its translation is CASSARHRGDKYLEAFF.

The chain carries TRBV6-6 and TRBJ1-4; 9 bases are a match to TRBD1. Germline CDR1 and CDR2: MNHNY and SVGAGI (reference sequence). J lost 5 bases, V lost 6 bases, and 7 bases had no gene match. The CDR3 has 15 amino acids. This CDR3 reads CASRPDRGTNEKLFF. DNA for the CDR3: TGTGCCAGCAGGCCGGACAGGGGCACAAATGAAAAACTGTTTTTT.

This rearrangement joins TRBV7-2 to TRBJ1-3; 7 nucleotides align to TRBD1. The junction had 6 bases not matched to a gene; V was cut back by 6 bases and J by 4 bases. The CDR3 has 14 amino acids. The germline CDR1 and CDR2 sequences are SGHTA and FQGNSA. The CDR3 loop reads CASREGTAGNTIYF. The CDR3 nucleotides read TGTGCCAGCAGGGAAGGGACAGCAGGAAACACCATATATTTT.

This clone was found once. The rearrangement uses TRBV7-9 and TRBJ2-2; maybe TRBD2 (6 bases). Germline V CDR1 and CDR2: SEHNR, FQNEAQ (reference sequence). Trimming pared 5 bases from V and 4 bases from J, leaving 14 bases between. CDR3 length: 15 residues. In DNA form, the CDR3 reads TGTGCCAGCAGCCCCGGGACTGATTTCACCGGGGAGCTGTTTTTT. This encodes CASSPGTDFTGELFF.

This CDR3 is CSVEVEVGAFF. DNA for the CDR3: TGCAGCGTTGAAGTCGAGGTCGGGGCTTTCTTT. This chain links TRBV29-1 with TRBJ1-1; the D is unclear. CDR3 length: 11 residues. Trimming cost V 1 base and J 11 bases, with 11 bases left between them. CDR1 and CDR2 from the germline V gene are SQVTM and ANQGSEA.

This clone was observed a handful of times. V usage is TRBV19 and J usage is TRBJ1-2; D is possibly TRBD1 (5 bases). V was trimmed by 3 bases and J by 2 bases, leaving 13 bases between them. CDR1 and CDR2 (germline): LNHDA, SQIVND (reference sequence). This CDR3 is 15 amino acids long. CDR3: CASSIWKSGNYGYTF. CDR3 nucleotide sequence: TGTGCCAGTAGTATTTGGAAGTCAGGGAACTATGGCTACACCTTC.

The J gene is TRBJ2-6, the V gene TRBV6-9; no definite D call. The germline gives CDR1 MNHGY, CDR2 SVAAGI. V gave up 6 bases and J gave up 4 bases, with 7 bases separating them. This CDR3 region has 13 residues. As DNA, the CDR3 is TGTGCCAGCAGGAGGTCCGGGGCCAACGTCCTGACTTTC. Its protein product is CASRRSGANVLTF.

Remarks on this clone: An end of the junction does not agree with germline; a read error may underlie this. The chain employs TRBV7-8 and TRBJ1-5, with 10 bases identical to TRBD1. This CDR3 has 16 residues. Germline loops: CDR1 SGHVS, CDR2 FQNEAQ. The CDR3 region has the DNA TGTGCCAGCAGCGCCGGACAGGGGGTCAGCAGTCAGCCCCAGCATTTT. This sequence encodes CASSAGQGVSSQPQHF.

The V gene is TRBV19, the J gene TRBJ2-5; TRBD1 is a possible D gene (7 bases). The CDR3 is made up of 13 amino acids. V gave up 6 bases and J gave up 1 base, with 9 bases separating them. CDR1 and CDR2 (germline): LNHDA, SQIVND (reference sequence). This CDR3 is CASRRDSQETQYF. As DNA, the CDR3 is TGTGCCAGTAGGCGGGACAGCCAAGAGACCCAGTACTTC.

The chain combines TRBV2 with TRBJ1-3; 9 nucleotides agree with TRBD1. CDR3 size: 16 residues. V lost 5 bases and J lost 0; bases outside the gene matches: 5. In germline, CDR1 is SNHLY, CDR2 FYNNEI. The CDR3 reads CASSRTGESSGNTIYF. The CDR3, as DNA: TGTGCCAGCAGTAGGACAGGGGAGAGCTCTGGAAACACCATATATTTT.

This chain links TRBV10-2 with TRBJ2-6; 10 bases map to TRBD2. The V gene end was trimmed by 11 bases and the J gene end by 3 bases; junction bases not matched to a gene: 16. Germline V lookup: CDR1 WSHSY, CDR2 SAAADI. The CDR3 runs 18 residues. The CDR3 DNA follows: TGCGCCGCCCAAGGGCTAGCGGGAGTTGGGGGTGGGGCCAACGTCCTGACTTTC. This codes for CAAQGLAGVGGGANVLTF.

The V call is TRBV28, the J call TRBJ1-1; TRBD1 matches at 7 bases. Germline V gene data show CDR1 as MDHEN and CDR2 as SYDVKM. This CDR3 contains 13 residues. V dropped 7 bases and J dropped 4; count of bases not matched to a gene: 6. CDR3 loop: CASNEQGTTEAFF. In DNA, the CDR3 is TGTGCCAGCAACGAACAGGGGACCACTGAAGCTTTCTTT.

The chain employs TRBV5-4 and TRBJ2-1, with 9 bases aligning to TRBD2. This CDR3 comprises 14 residues. CDR1 is SGHNT and CDR2 is YYREEE in the germline V gene (reference sequence). V gave up 4 bases and J gave up 4 bases; unmatched junction bases: 3. The CDR3 here is CASSASGTYNEQFF. CDR3 nucleotide sequence: TGTGCCAGCAGCGCTAGCGGGACTTACAATGAGCAGTTCTTC. Variable domain in full (rest from reference TRBV5-4 and TRBJ2-1): ETGVTQSPTHLIKTRGQQVTLRCSSQSGHNTVSWYQQALGQGPQFIFQYYREEENGRGNFPPRFSGLQFPNYSSELNVNALELDDSALYLCASSASGTYNEQFFGPGTRLTVL.

The chain links TRBV6-6 to TRBJ2-4; D not certain. V shed 5 bases and J shed 2 bases, with 16 bases lying between them. CDR1 and CDR2 (germline): MNHNY, SVGAGI (reference sequence). This CDR3 contains 16 residues. The CDR3 sequence is CASSPSVPRTKNIQYF. The CDR3 DNA follows: TGTGCCAGCAGTCCCTCGGTCCCGCGGACCAAAAACATTCAGTACTTC.

This clone was detected once. The chain recombines TRBV7-6 with TRBJ2-7; a weak D match, TRBD1 (5 bases). Deletions cut 4 bases from V and 3 bases from J, with 13 bases between. The length of the CDR3 is 14 residues. Germline-derived CDR1 and CDR2 are SGHVS and FNYEAQ. CDR3 sequence (DNA): TGTGCCAGCAGCTCCGGAGACAGCTACTACGAGCAGTACTTC. It encodes CASSSGDSYYEQYF.

This chain uses TRBV7-9 with TRBJ2-5; 7 nucleotides line up with TRBD2. The length of the CDR3 is 16 residues. Trimming took 5 bases from V and 0 from J; bases not matched to a gene: 9. From germline, CDR1 is SEHNR and CDR2 FQNEAQ (reference sequence). In DNA form, the CDR3 reads TGTGCCAGCAGCGAGCAGGAACGGGGGGACCAAGAGACCCAGTACTTC. Encoded protein: CASSEQERGDQETQYF.

The genes are TRBV6-1 and TRBJ2-3; a possible D gene is TRBD1 (7 bases). Trimming removed 3 bases from V and 3 bases from J, with 16 bases in between. The germline V gene has CDR1 MNHNS and CDR2 SASEGT. The CDR3 is made up of 16 amino acids. CDR3 protein: CASSDGGTAVTDTQYF. The DNA for the CDR3 is TGTGCCAGCAGTGACGGAGGGACAGCAGTTACAGATACGCAGTATTTT.

The V and J genes are TRBV19 and TRBJ2-7; the D gene is possibly TRBD2 (5 bases). This CDR3 contains 13 residues. The V gene's germline CDR1 is LNHDA and CDR2 SQIVND (reference sequence). V was clipped by 3 bases and J by 7 bases, with 13 bases between them. The CDR3 sequence: CASSIVISGEQYF. As DNA, the CDR3 is TGTGCCAGTAGTATCGTCATCTCGGGGGAGCAGTACTTC.

The chain employs TRBV6-5 and TRBJ2-7, with D tentatively TRBD2 (5 bases). The germline V gene has CDR1 MNHEY and CDR2 SVGAGI. The CDR3 runs to 15 residues. Between the trimmed V and J ends, which lost 3 bases and 2 bases, there was a span of 14 bases. In DNA, the CDR3 is TGTGCCAGCAGTTATCGCAGGACTGGCCCCTACGAGCAGTACTTC. Protein: CASSYRRTGPYEQYF.

This clone is a singleton in its sample. The chain couples TRBV27 to TRBJ1-2; TRBD1 matches 8 bases. The CDR3 covers 16 residues. Trimming cost V 2 bases and J 5 bases; bases outside gene matches: 10. Germline V gene data show CDR1 as MNHEY and CDR2 as SMNVEV (reference sequence). The CDR3 bases are TGTGCCAGCAGTTTAAGTGTCTGGGACAGGCGTTATGGCTACACCTTC. Its protein product is CASSLSVWDRRYGYTF.

This clone showed up just once. The CDR3 spells CASRKGLASHEEFF. The CDR3 DNA follows: TGTGCCAGCAGAAAGGGACTAGCTTCTCACGAGGAGTTCTTC. This chain connects TRBV28 to TRBJ2-1; 9 bases fit TRBD2. CDR1 and CDR2 from the germline V gene are MDHEN and SYDVKM. The CDR3 loop spans 14 amino acids. With V trimmed by 6 bases and J by 14 bases, 14 bases remained unmatched.

This rearrangement joins TRBV28 to TRBJ2-1; 9 positions match TRBD2. The germline CDR1 and CDR2 sequences are MDHEN and SYDVKM. The CDR3 sequence is 17 residues long. With V trimmed by 6 bases and J by 8 bases, 17 bases remained unmatched. The CDR3 is CASRPPLAGQLRDEQFF. The CDR3 nucleotides read TGTGCCAGCAGACCCCCCCTAGCGGGGCAATTAAGGGATGAGCAGTTCTTC.

This rearrangement joins TRBV14 to TRBJ1-4, with 9 bases that match TRBD1. V lost 0 bases, J lost 5 bases, and 4 bases stayed unmatched. CDR1 and CDR2 from the germline V gene are SGHDN and FVKESK. CDR3 size: 16 residues. This chain's CDR3 is CASSQEPGTGNEKLFF. DNA of the CDR3: TGTGCCAGCAGCCAAGAGCCCGGGACAGGGAATGAAAAACTGTTTTTT. Full variable domain (rest looked up from reference TRBV14 and TRBJ1-4): EAGVTQFPSHSVIEKGQTVTLRCDPISGHDNLYWYRRVMGKEIKFLLHFVKESKQDESGMPNNRFLAERTGGTYSTLKVQPAELEDSGVYFCASSQEPGTGNEKLFFGSGTQLSVL.